Presented here are 8 T cell receptor beta chains from one specimen sequenced in a study of beta chain features in type 1 diabetes. General study findings and limits: People with Type 1 diabetes carried modestly yet significantly shorter TCRB CDR3s in all four CD4+ subsets.

Reverse transcribing all isolated RNA meant expressed TCRB transcripts were sequenced. Produced via immunoSEQ multiplex PCR; TCRdb's table is partial and in-frame only. Of roughly 730,000 clones listed, 10% to 15% are singletons. For these TCRs, the target antigens are not known. The sample taken for sequencing was naive CD4+ T cells from blood. The receptors originated from a man between 18 and 35 years old with type 1 diabetes.

This chain joins TRBV7-9 and TRBJ1-1; D gene uncertain. The CDR3 extends over 15 amino acids. The V gene lost 1 base and the J gene lost 3 bases, with 12 bases spanning the gap. Germline-derived CDR1 and CDR2 are SEHNR and FQNEAQ (reference sequence). CDR3 DNA sequence: TGTGCCAGCAGCTTAGTACTCGAGCTGGACACTGAAGCTTTCTTT. Its protein product is CASSLVLELDTEAFF.

This chain uses TRBV7-9 with TRBJ1-5; tentative D call: TRBD1 (6 bases). Germline values: CDR1 SEHNR, CDR2 FQNEAQ (reference sequence). There are 14 residues in the CDR3. Trimming stripped 1 base from V and 9 bases from J, with 13 bases between. The CDR3 here is CASSLEGEVSPQHF. The CDR3 bases are TGTGCCAGCAGCTTAGAGGGGGAGGTTTCGCCCCAGCATTTT.

This clone was detected a few times. The same CDR3 can be traced to other DNA sequences in this sample. The chain recombines TRBV5-1 with TRBJ1-1; no reliable D call. Germline-derived CDR1 and CDR2 are SGHRS and YFSETQ. Trimming shortened V by 0 bases and J by 1 base, and 7 bases separated the two germline ends. The CDR3 runs 14 residues. The chain's CDR3 is CASSLGQPNTEAFF. The CDR3 nucleotides are TGCGCCAGCAGCTTGGGTCAGCCGAACACTGAAGCTTTCTTT.

This clone was found a few times. CDR3 DNA sequence: TGTGCCAGCAGTTTAGACGGGGTAACCTCCTACGAGCAGTACTTC. Amino acid sequence: CASSLDGVTSYEQYF. The chain recombines TRBV27 with TRBJ2-7; tentative D call: TRBD2 (5 bases). The V gene's germline CDR1 is MNHEY and CDR2 SMNVEV (reference sequence). This CDR3 is built from 15 residues. V lost 2 bases and J lost 0, with 11 bases in between.

This clone showed up just a few times. In DNA form, the CDR3 reads TGTGCCAGCATGGGCAGTAACTATGGCTACACCTTC. The encoded protein is CASMGSNYGYTF. V is TRBV6-5 and J is TRBJ1-2; D unresolved. The V end lost 7 bases, the J end lost 1 base, and 7 bases lay between the germline ends. This CDR3 comprises 12 residues. CDR1 and CDR2 (germline): MNHEY, SVGAGI.

The chain employs TRBV25-1 and TRBJ1-2; maybe TRBD1 (5 bases). V was shortened by 1 base and J by 4 bases, with 10 bases between the two germline ends. The CDR3 spans 14 residues. Germline values: CDR1 MGHDK, CDR2 SYGVNS. The CDR3 nucleotides read TGTGCCAGCAGTGAATCGGGGGTAAGCTATGGCTACACCTTC. Translating it yields CASSESGVSYGYTF.

This CDR3 reads CASRDLGRAVEQFF. The CDR3 DNA reads as TGTGCCAGCAGAGATTTAGGCCGGGCGGTGGAGCAGTTCTTC. V usage is TRBV25-1 and J usage is TRBJ2-1; unclear D gene. V was shortened by 6 bases and J by 10 bases, with 19 bases between the two germline ends. The germline gives CDR1 MGHDK, CDR2 SYGVNS. The CDR3 is made up of 14 amino acids.

The gene calls are TRBV5-1 and TRBJ2-6; 7 bases are a match to TRBD1. CDR1 and CDR2 from the germline V gene are SGHRS and YFSETQ. V trimming: 1 base; J trimming: 0 bases; junction bases outside the gene matches: 4. CDR3 length: 17 amino acids. CDR3 in DNA: TGCGCCAGCAGCTTGACAGGGGCGATCTCTGGGGCCAACGTCCTGACTTTC. Its protein is CASSLTGAISGANVLTF.